The 11 T cell receptor beta chains below come from one sample, sequenced in a study of Graves' ophthalmopathy and Graves' hyperthyroidism. TCR beta CDR3 amplification used RNA transcripts. An opening RT-PCR round employed HTBI primers and preceded a second-round multiplex PCR. TCRdb redid the calling of the multiplex PCR reads with MiXCR, one entry per CDR3 protein. The repertoire holds some 170,000 distinct CDR3 sequences, with roughly two fifths as singletons. Sequencing was performed on peripheral blood. These receptors originate from a young man with Graves' ophthalmopathy.

In this sample, this clonotype turned up many times. V gene TRBV19 combines with J gene TRBJ2-4; D is uncertain. In germline, CDR1 is LNHDA, CDR2 SQIVND (reference sequence). V gave up 5 bases and J gave up 0 bases, with 5 bases separating them. The CDR3 spans 13 residues. The CDR3 nucleotides read TGTGCCAGTAGTCAGACAGCCAAAAACATTCAGTACTTC. As protein: CASSQTAKNIQYF.

This clonotype was detected ten times or more. In DNA, the CDR3 is TGTGCCAGCTCACCGGACCAGGGGGCCTTTAACATTCAGTACTTC. Translated, it gives CASSPDQGAFNIQYF. The gene calls are TRBV18 and TRBJ2-4; 8 bases match TRBD1. The CDR3 is made up of 15 amino acids. Germline CDR1 KGHSH, CDR2 LQKENI. J was trimmed by 7 bases and V by 3 bases; bases with no gene match: 8.

This clonotype occurred many times. The chain joins TRBV11-2 to TRBJ2-5; TRBD2 matches 9 bases. Germline assignment: CDR1 SGHAT and CDR2 FQNNGV. The trim removed 2 bases at V and 5 bases at J, leaving 12 bases unmatched. CDR3 length equals 17 residues. The CDR3 DNA is TGTGCCAGCAGCTTACGGGAGGCGGCTAGCGGGATTGAGACCCAGTACTTC. Translated: CASSLREAASGIETQYF.

This clonotype was counted at least ten times. The CDR3: CASSYQGGDQPQHF. Here the CDR3 DNA reads TGTGCCAGCAGTTACCAGGGGGGAGATCAGCCCCAGCATTTT. This chain links TRBV7-2 with TRBJ1-5, with TRBD1 matching 7 bases. V shed 6 bases and J 5 bases; nucleotides not matched to a gene: 7. The CDR3 is 14 amino acids. Germline-derived CDR1 and CDR2 are SGHTA and FQGNSA. Looking up the rest from reference TRBV7-2 and TRBJ1-5 gives the full variable domain: GAGVSQSPSNKVTEKGKDVELRCDPISGHTALYWYRQSLGQGLEFLIYFQGNSAPDKSGLPSDRFSAERTGGSVSTLTIQRTQQEDSAVYLCASSYQGGDQPQHFGDGTRLSIL.

At least ten counts were recorded for this clonotype. The chain is built from TRBV7-9 and TRBJ2-7, with TRBD2 identical over 10 bases. Germline CDR1 is SEHNR and CDR2 is FQNEAQ (reference sequence). The trim removed 7 bases at V and 4 bases at J, leaving 4 bases unmatched. The CDR3 loop spans 13 amino acids. The CDR3 here is CASNRLAGYEQYF. The CDR3 DNA is TGTGCCAGCAACCGACTAGCGGGTTACGAGCAGTACTTC.

The V and J genes are TRBV6-1 and TRBJ1-1; weak D call: TRBD1 (5 bases). V lost 1 base to trimming and J lost 11 bases, with 20 bases between them. Germline V gene data show CDR1 as MNHNS and CDR2 as SASEGT. The CDR3 consists of 15 residues. This CDR3 is CASSEGSGRLYRAFF. DNA of the CDR3: TGTGCCAGCAGTGAAGGGTCAGGGAGACTTTATCGGGCTTTCTTT.

V and J are TRBV20-1 and TRBJ2-5; TRBD1 matches at 9 bases. V shed 1 base and J 0 bases; nucleotides not matched to a gene: 6. The CDR3 sequence is 16 residues long. Germline V CDR1 and CDR2: DFQATT, SNEGSKA (reference sequence). The CDR3 protein is CSARGGQGRYQETQYF. The CDR3 bases are TGCAGTGCTAGAGGGGGACAGGGCCGTTACCAAGAGACCCAGTACTTC.

The chain is built from TRBV11-1 and TRBJ1-1, with TRBD1 as a possible D gene (5 bases). CDR3 length: 15 residues. V was cut by 0 bases and J by 6 bases, with 14 bases left in between. Germline assignment: CDR1 SGHAT and CDR2 FQDESV (reference sequence). This CDR3 is CASSLARTTSAEAFF. The CDR3 DNA is TGTGCCAGCAGCTTAGCCCGGACAACTAGCGCTGAAGCTTTCTTT. The complete variable domain, with remaining parts taken from reference TRBV11-1 and TRBJ1-1, reads EAEVAQSPRYKITEKSQAVAFWCDPISGHATLYWYRQILGQGPELLVQFQDESVVDDSQLPKDRFSAERLKGVDSTLKIQPAELGDSAMYLCASSLARTTSAEAFFGQGTRLTVV.

The chain joins TRBV12-3 or TRBV12-4 to TRBJ1-2; D is perhaps TRBD1 (5 bases). CDR3 length: 15 amino acids. V lost 0 bases to trimming and J lost 4 bases, with 12 bases between them. The CDR3 here is CASSLASGTLYGYTF. The CDR3 DNA follows: TGTGCCAGCAGTTTAGCGAGTGGGACCCTCTATGGCTACACCTTC.

The chain combines TRBV6-5 with TRBJ1-6, with 11 nucleotides matching TRBD1. Germline V gene sequence: CDR1 MNHEY, CDR2 SVGAGI. The trim removed 4 bases at V and 7 bases at J, leaving 6 bases unmatched. This CDR3 comprises 16 residues. Written as DNA, the CDR3 is TGTGCCAGCAGTTTGGCCGGGACAGGGGGGAATTCACCCCTCCACTTT. Its translation is CASSLAGTGGNSPLHF.

The J gene is TRBJ1-2, the V gene TRBV7-9; a possible D gene is TRBD1 (6 bases). CDR3 length: 15 residues. Trimming pared 4 bases from V and 6 bases from J, leaving 18 bases between. Germline loops: CDR1 SEHNR, CDR2 FQNEAQ (reference sequence). The CDR3 spells CASSSNHRDIDGYTF. In DNA, the CDR3 is TGTGCCAGCAGCTCCAACCACAGGGACATTGATGGCTACACCTTC.